The clone carrying this T cell receptor (beta chain) was seen more than once but under ten times. The data belong to a study of shared clonotypes between healthy human individuals. Here immunoSEQ multiplex PCR was the method, and the copy in TCRdb shows in-frame clones only, minus some. The profile shows 450,000 or so clones, 75% to 80% of them singletons. The sequence was collected from a woman in her thirties or forties in good health. Some clones in this sample may be carry-over from other donors' samples. Specimen: PBMCs.

This CDR3 is CASSVEGNTEAFF. Here the CDR3 DNA reads TGTGCCAGCAGTGTGGAAGGGAACACTGAAGCTTTCTTT. The rearrangement uses TRBV2 and TRBJ1-1; no definite D call. This CDR3 is built from 13 residues. Trimming removed 4 bases from V and 1 base from J, with 7 bases in between. CDR1 is SNHLY and CDR2 is FYNNEI in the germline V gene.